This TCR beta chain originates from a study of identical twins. The authors used template switching to add a universal primer site and gave cDNA unique molecular identifiers. TCRdb re-called the 5' RACE reads through MiXCR, storing one row per CDR3 protein. The sample holds 200,000 to 250,000 distinct CDR3 sequences; 6% to 9% are singletons and the top ten take roughly 2%. This clonotype showed up many times. Germline V gene data show CDR1 as DFQATT and CDR2 as SNEGSKA (reference sequence). The V and J ends lost 4 bases and 5 bases respectively, with 11 bases between them. This CDR3 spans 12 amino acids. This same sample was also part of a study on yellow fever vaccine responses in identical twins.

The rearrangement joins TRBV20-1 to TRBJ2-5; D uncertain. This TCR was sampled from a woman aged 18-30 years in good health. Sequencing was carried out using memory (CD45RO+) T cells sorted from blood. In DNA, the CDR3 is TGCAGTGCTAAGAATGTTCGCGAGACCCAGTACTTC. Amino acid sequence: CSAKNVRETQYF.